This T cell receptor beta chain was profiled in a study of blood T cell repertoires in COVID-19. Study processing details: Using reference gene primer amplification, nucleated cell counts were estimated. Only in-frame clones appear in the TCRdb table, and some are missing; sequencing was by immunoSEQ multiplex PCR. V, J and clone size derive from that table, while D and trimming were established from the DNA sequence. This table holds tens of thousands of clones, 65% to 85% found once. Material for sequencing was peripheral blood. This clonotype originated in a man in his fifties with acute or convalescent COVID-19.

Written as DNA, the CDR3 is TGTGCCAGCAGCTCCCCCCCTCCTTCACCCCTCCACTTT. Protein sequence: CASSSPPPSPLHF. V and J are TRBV5-6 and TRBJ1-6; D ambiguous. From germline, CDR1 is SGHDT and CDR2 YYEEEE. V gave up 3 bases and J gave up 9 bases, with 10 bases separating them. The CDR3 is 13 residues long.